Following are 16 T cell receptor beta chains from one sample sequenced in a study of blood T cell repertoires in COVID-19. Sequencing used immunoSEQ multiplex PCR; TCRdb keeps in-frame clones, though not all of them. The sample carries about 270,000 clones, about 90% recorded once. Sequenced sample: peripheral blood. Receptors originate from a woman in her 30s with COVID-19, enrolled during active disease.

The CDR3 DNA follows: TGTGCCAGCAGGGGACAGGGGCAGGTTCGAGGCACTGAAGCTTTCTTT. This sequence encodes CASRGQGQVRGTEAFF. The rearrangement joins TRBV5-4 to TRBJ1-1; 10 bases are shared with TRBD1. J gave up 4 bases and V 5 bases, and 11 bases lay outside the gene matches. CDR3 length: 16 residues. The germline V gene has CDR1 SGHNT and CDR2 YYREEE (reference sequence).

The chain links TRBV6-4 to TRBJ2-5; 7 positions agree with TRBD2. Trimming removed 5 bases from V and 2 bases from J; junction bases left unmatched: 8. The CDR3 runs to 15 residues. The V gene's germline CDR1 is MRHNA and CDR2 SNTAGT. The CDR3, as DNA: TGTGCCAGCAGTCCCTTCGGGGGGAGACAAGAGACCCAGTACTTC. Its translation is CASSPFGGRQETQYF.

The chain has TRBV12-3 or TRBV12-4 and TRBJ1-2; D uncertain. This CDR3 spans 13 amino acids. The ends were cut back, 1 base at V and 3 bases at J, with 6 bases in the middle. The CDR3 bases are TGTGCCAGCAGTTTAGGCCAGGACTATGGCTACACCTTC. Translated, it gives CASSLGQDYGYTF.

This rearrangement joins TRBV4-1 to TRBJ2-5; the match to TRBD1 covers 10 bases. The J segment lost 8 bases and the V segment lost 4 bases, leaving 10 bases of the junction unmatched. Germline V gives CDR1 MGHRA, CDR2 YSYEKL. The CDR3 has 15 amino acids. In nucleotides, the CDR3 is TGCGCCAGCAGCCCTACCGATGGGACAGGGGAAACCCAGTACTTC. Translation gives CASSPTDGTGETQYF.

This chain links TRBV19 with TRBJ1-1; 8 positions agree with TRBD1. Germline CDR1 and CDR2: LNHDA and SQIVND (reference sequence). The CDR3 totals 15 residues. J gave up 1 base and V 8 bases, and 9 bases lay outside the gene matches. In nucleotides, the CDR3 is TGTGCCAGTGTATACAGGGGGTCCGGGAACACTGAAGCTTTCTTT. It is translated as CASVYRGSGNTEAFF. The full variable domain, rest sourced from reference TRBV19 and TRBJ1-1, is DGGITQSPKYLFRKEGQNVTLSCEQNLNHDAMYWYRQDPGQGLRLIYYSQIVNDFQKGDIAEGYSVSREKKESFPLTVTSAQKNPTAFYLCASVYRGSGNTEAFFGQGTRLTVV.

The V gene is TRBV5-1, the J gene TRBJ1-6, with D unresolved. The germline V gene encodes CDR1 SGHRS and CDR2 YFSETQ. Trimming removed 1 base at V and 10 bases at J, with 12 bases between. CDR3 length: 14 amino acids. The CDR3 here is CASSLQGPGSPLHF. The CDR3 region has the DNA TGCGCCAGCAGCTTGCAAGGTCCAGGATCACCCCTCCACTTT.

This clone was counted only a few times. V gene TRBV2 combines with J gene TRBJ1-1; the D is unclear. Trimming shortened V by 10 bases and J by 3 bases, and 15 bases separated the two germline ends. The CDR3 sequence is 13 residues long. CDR1 is SNHLY, CDR2 FYNNEI, per germline. The CDR3 DNA sequence: TGTGCCATGAAACCCGGGGAGGACACTGAAGCTTTCTTT. It translates to CAMKPGEDTEAFF.

J is TRBJ1-1 and V is TRBV12-3 or TRBV12-4; D is unresolved. The CDR3 length is 13 residues. V gave up 8 bases and J gave up 2 bases, with 12 bases separating them. The CDR3 reads CASGKRSNTEAFF. CDR3 nucleotides: TGTGCCAGCGGTAAAAGGAGCAACACTGAAGCTTTCTTT.

Only one count was recorded for this clone. The chain links TRBV6-4 to TRBJ1-2; D is perhaps TRBD1 (6 bases). Germline values: CDR1 MRHNA, CDR2 SNTAGT. Trimming removed 0 bases from V and 7 bases from J, with 9 bases in between. The CDR3 is made up of 13 amino acids. In DNA, the CDR3 is TGTGCCAGCAGTGACTCCGGGGGGCCTGGCTACACCTTC. Protein sequence: CASSDSGGPGYTF.

V usage is TRBV3-1 (or the pseudogene TRBV3-2) and J usage is TRBJ2-7; possible D gene TRBD1, 5 bases. Germline lookup yields CDR1 LGHDT and CDR2 YNNKEL (reference sequence). This CDR3 spans 14 amino acids. Trimming cost V 4 bases and J 1 base, with 11 bases left between them. The CDR3 loop is CASSPLGPSYEQYF. DNA for the CDR3: TGTGCCAGCAGCCCCCTGGGGCCATCCTACGAGCAGTACTTC.

The chain couples TRBV5-4 to TRBJ2-2; D is perhaps TRBD2 (5 bases). The CDR3 contains 16 residues. CDR1 is SGHNT, CDR2 YYREEE, per germline (reference sequence). V shed 2 bases and J shed 0 bases, with 11 bases lying between them. In DNA form, the CDR3 reads TGTGCCAGCAGCTTTCCCGGGAACCCGAACACCGGGGAGCTGTTTTTT. It translates to CASSFPGNPNTGELFF.

J is TRBJ2-7 and V is TRBV28, with 10 positions matching TRBD2. This CDR3 contains 14 residues. Germline loops: CDR1 MDHEN, CDR2 SYDVKM. The trim removed 3 bases at V and 4 bases at J, leaving 3 bases unmatched. CDR3 DNA: TGTGCCAGCAGTTTGAGCGGGGGGGCTTACGAGCAGTACTTC. Its translation is CASSLSGGAYEQYF.

The V gene is TRBV7-8, the J gene TRBJ1-5; TRBD1 agrees at 8 bases. CDR1 is SGHVS and CDR2 is FQNEAQ in the germline V gene. This CDR3 region has 16 residues. The J segment lost 5 bases and the V segment lost 5 bases, leaving 11 bases of the junction unmatched. In DNA, the CDR3 is TGTGCCAGCAGCCCGCGGACAGGGCTTATAGATCAGCCCCAGCATTTT. It yields the protein CASSPRTGLIDQPQHF.

The V gene is TRBV4-1, the J gene TRBJ2-5; D ambiguous. CDR3 length: 14 amino acids. Germline V gives CDR1 MGHRA, CDR2 YSYEKL. Trimming cost V 0 bases and J 4 bases, with 9 bases left between them. The CDR3 region is CASSQDLRGETQYF. The CDR3 DNA sequence: TGCGCCAGCAGCCAAGATTTGAGAGGAGAGACCCAGTACTTC.

The chain joins TRBV9 to TRBJ2-3, with 9 nucleotides matching TRBD1. The CDR3 loop spans 15 amino acids. V shed 3 bases and J 3 bases; nucleotides not matched to a gene: 5. The germline V gene encodes CDR1 SGDLS and CDR2 YYNGEE. The CDR3 DNA follows: TGTGCCAGCAGCGGTGGACAGGGGACGACAGATACGCAGTATTTT. Its translation: CASSGGQGTTDTQYF.

This clone was detected once. The chain is built from TRBV7-7 and TRBJ2-3; 7 bases align to TRBD1. The V gene end was trimmed by 5 bases and the J gene end by 0 bases; junction bases not matched to a gene: 5. Germline V gives CDR1 SSHAT, CDR2 FNYEAQ (reference sequence). The CDR3 is 15 residues long. DNA of the CDR3: TGTGCCAGCAGCCCAACAGGGGCTAGCACAGATACGCAGTATTTT. Translation: CASSPTGASTDTQYF. Drawing the rest from reference TRBV7-7 and TRBJ2-3, the complete variable domain is GAGVSQSPRYKVTKRGQDVTLRCDPISSHATLYWYQQALGQGPEFLTYFNYEAQPDKSGLPSDRFSAERPEGSISTLTIQRTEQRDSAMYRCASSPTGASTDTQYFGPGTRLTVL.